This entry features one TCR beta chain sequence. The same CDR3 can be traced to other DNA sequences in this sample. Recent vaccinations or acute infections were absent in the healthy HIV-negative adult donors. Trimming left V 4 bases short and J 1 base short, with 6 bases between. Per germline, CDR1 SQVTM and CDR2 ANQGSEA. The length of the CDR3 is 12 residues. A deep-level run was used for the assay. DNA at 200 ng, roughly 27,000 T cell genomes, went into sorted-subset replicate PCRs. The assay was immunoSEQ multiplex PCR, and TCRdb's table has in-frame clones only and misses some. The profile shows about 1 million clones, about 76% of them singletons. The data belong to a study of shared clonotypes between healthy human individuals. Overall study: Researchers drew samples from a couple of women and a few men aged 18 to 49.

What was sequenced was memory CD4+ T cells sorted from blood. Subset here: CD45RA-negative fraction. This clonotype was obtained from a man aged 18 to 29 in good health. V and J are TRBV29-1 and TRBJ2-3; the D gene could be TRBD1 or TRBD2 (5 bases each). The DNA of the CDR3 is TGCAGCGTTGGAGGGGGCACAGATACGCAGTATTTT. This sequence encodes CSVGGGTDTQYF.